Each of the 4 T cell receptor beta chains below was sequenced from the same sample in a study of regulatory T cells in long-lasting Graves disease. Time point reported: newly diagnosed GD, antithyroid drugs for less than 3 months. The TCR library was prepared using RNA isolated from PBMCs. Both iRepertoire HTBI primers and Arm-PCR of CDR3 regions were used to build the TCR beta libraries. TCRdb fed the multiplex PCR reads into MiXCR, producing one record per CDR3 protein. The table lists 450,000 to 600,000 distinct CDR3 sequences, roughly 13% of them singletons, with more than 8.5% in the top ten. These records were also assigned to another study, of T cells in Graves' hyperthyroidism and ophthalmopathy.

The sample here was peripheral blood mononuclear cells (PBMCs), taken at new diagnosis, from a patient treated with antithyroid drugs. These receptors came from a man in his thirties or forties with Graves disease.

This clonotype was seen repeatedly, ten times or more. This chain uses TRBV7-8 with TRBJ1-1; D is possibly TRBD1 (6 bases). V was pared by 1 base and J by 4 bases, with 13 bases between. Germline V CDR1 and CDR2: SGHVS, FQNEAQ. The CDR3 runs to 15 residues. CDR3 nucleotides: TGTGCCAGCAGCTTAGTTACAGGGATGCGCACTGAAGCTTTCTTT. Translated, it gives CASSLVTGMRTEAFF.

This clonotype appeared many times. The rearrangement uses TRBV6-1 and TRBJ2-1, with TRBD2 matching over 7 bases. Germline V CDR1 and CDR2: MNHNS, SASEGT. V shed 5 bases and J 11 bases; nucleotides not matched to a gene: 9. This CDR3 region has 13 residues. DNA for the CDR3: TGTGCCAGCAGTACCCGACTAGCTAGTCAGCAGTTCTTC. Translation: CASSTRLASQQFF.

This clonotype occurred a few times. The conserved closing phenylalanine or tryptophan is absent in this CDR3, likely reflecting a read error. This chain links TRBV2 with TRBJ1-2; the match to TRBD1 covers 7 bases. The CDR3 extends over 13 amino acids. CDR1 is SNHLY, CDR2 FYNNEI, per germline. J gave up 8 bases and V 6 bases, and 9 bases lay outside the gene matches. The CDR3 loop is CASSPGQYSGYTS. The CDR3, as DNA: TGTGCCAGCAGCCCGGGACAGTACTCCGGCTACACCTCC.

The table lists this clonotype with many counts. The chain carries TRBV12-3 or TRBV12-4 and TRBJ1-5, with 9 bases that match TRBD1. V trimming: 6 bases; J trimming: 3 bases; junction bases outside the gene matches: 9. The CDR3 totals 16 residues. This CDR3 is CASRRAGTGHNQPQHF. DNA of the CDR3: TGTGCCAGCAGAAGGGCCGGGACAGGGCACAATCAGCCCCAGCATTTT.